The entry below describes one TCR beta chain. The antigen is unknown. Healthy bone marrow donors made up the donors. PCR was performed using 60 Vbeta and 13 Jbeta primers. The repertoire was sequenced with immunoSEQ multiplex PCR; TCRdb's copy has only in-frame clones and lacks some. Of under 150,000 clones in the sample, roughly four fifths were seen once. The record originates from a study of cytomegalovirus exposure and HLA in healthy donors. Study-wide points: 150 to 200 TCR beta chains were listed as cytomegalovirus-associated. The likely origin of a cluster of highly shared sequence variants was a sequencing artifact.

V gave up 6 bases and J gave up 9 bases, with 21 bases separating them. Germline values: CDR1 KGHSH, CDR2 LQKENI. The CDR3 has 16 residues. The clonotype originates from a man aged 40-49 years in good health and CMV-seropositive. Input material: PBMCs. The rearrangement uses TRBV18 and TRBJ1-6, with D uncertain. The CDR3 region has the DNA TGTGCCAGCTCCCTAGTTGAAGGGAGGACTAGTTCACCCCTCCACTTT. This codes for CASSLVEGRTSSPLHF.